This entry is about one T cell receptor beta chain. These data are taken from a study of blood T cell repertoires in COVID-19. Study summary: Sites across the United States, Italy and Spain contributed samples from acute and convalescent COVID-19. PBMCs, B-cell-depleted T cells, or T cells provided the cDNA or gDNA that made up the material.

Original methodology: Amplification of reference gene primers provided the estimated nucleated cell counts. Libraries were prepared by immunoSEQ multiplex PCR; TCRdb keeps only in-frame clonotypes and omits some of them. That table gives V, J and clone size, and the DNA gave D and trimming. The data hold 50,000 to 70,000 clones, with approximately 90% observed a single time. CDR1 is LNHDA, CDR2 SQIVND, per germline (reference sequence). The V gene lost 8 bases and the J gene lost 5 bases, with 15 bases spanning the gap. This CDR3 contains 13 residues. The rearrangement links TRBV19 to TRBJ2-5; TRBD2 is a possible D gene (5 bases). What was sequenced was peripheral blood. The sequence was collected from a woman aged 70-85 years with active COVID-19. The CDR3 sequence: CASRLTSTETQYF. For the CDR3, the DNA is TGTGCCAGTCGCCTTACTAGTACCGAGACCCAGTACTTC.